The 19 T cell receptor beta chains below all came from one sample that was sequenced in a study of shared clonotypes between healthy human individuals. Assay: immunoSEQ multiplex PCR; the TCRdb copy retains only in-frame clones and omits some. The data show 850,000 to 1,200,000 clones, around 74% seen once. The sample comprised memory CD4+ T cells sorted from blood. As for subset: CD45RA-negative fraction. The receptors stem from a man aged 18 to 30 in good health.

The chain links TRBV9 to TRBJ2-1, with D possibly being TRBD2 (6 bases). CDR1 and CDR2 (germline): SGDLS, YYNGEE. This CDR3 comprises 14 residues. Trimming shortened V by 3 bases and J by 15 bases, and 22 bases separated the two germline ends. This CDR3 reads CASSEGASGTPGFF. The CDR3, as DNA: TGTGCCAGCAGCGAGGGTGCATCCGGGACTCCCGGGTTCTTC. Filled out from reference TRBV9 and TRBJ2-1, the complete variable domain reads DSGVTQTPKHLITATGQRVTLRCSPRSGDLSVYWYQQSLDQGLQFLIQYYNGEERAKGNILERFSAQQFPDLHSELNLSSLELGDSALYFCASSEGASGTPGFFGPGTRLTVL.

The chain combines TRBV9 with TRBJ2-7, with D unclear. The CDR3 contains 13 residues. Germline lookup yields CDR1 SGDLS and CDR2 YYNGEE. The V end lost 2 bases, the J end lost 6 bases, and 12 bases lay between the germline ends. In DNA, the CDR3 is TGTGCCAGCAGCGTTACCGTCGGCGGCGAGCAGTACTTC. Translating gives CASSVTVGGEQYF.

The CDR3 is CATPRGSGRGDTQYF. The CDR3 coding sequence is TGTGCCACCCCCCGCGGAAGCGGGAGGGGAGATACGCAGTATTTT. V is TRBV30 and J is TRBJ2-3, with 10 bases aligning to TRBD2. The CDR3 is 15 residues long. J was trimmed by 5 bases and V by 8 bases; bases with no gene match: 13. Per germline, CDR1 GTSNPN and CDR2 SVGIG (reference sequence).

This clone was seen more than once but under ten times. The V and J genes are TRBV15 and TRBJ1-4; 9 bases map to TRBD1. This CDR3 spans 14 amino acids. V trimming: 8 bases; J trimming: 7 bases; junction bases outside the gene matches: 8. The germline CDR1 and CDR2 sequences are LNHNV and YYDKDF (reference sequence). The CDR3 loop reads CATRLDRGAEKLFF. The CDR3 DNA follows: TGTGCCACCCGACTTGACAGGGGGGCTGAAAAACTGTTTTTT.

The chain has TRBV5-1 and TRBJ2-7; D call uncertain. The germline CDR1 and CDR2 sequences are SGHRS and YFSETQ. V lost 1 base and J lost 2, with 19 bases in between. This CDR3 spans 17 amino acids. In nucleotides, the CDR3 is TGCGCCAGCAGCTTGCCAAACACAGTTCCATACACCTACGAGCAGTACTTC. Its protein is CASSLPNTVPYTYEQYF.

The J gene is TRBJ2-7, the V gene TRBV11-2, with 8 bases identical to TRBD1. The length of the CDR3 is 16 residues. Germline CDR1 SGHAT, CDR2 FQNNGV. V gave up 6 bases and J gave up 2 bases; unmatched junction bases: 12. CDR3 sequence (DNA): TGTGCCAGCAGTCGAACCCAGGGACAGGCCGCCTACGAGCAGTACTTC. Protein: CASSRTQGQAAYEQYF.

This sequence joins TRBV5-6 and TRBJ2-2; D is uncertain. The CDR3 is 14 amino acids. V dropped 1 base and J dropped 4 bases, with 8 bases sitting between them. Germline CDR1 and CDR2: SGHDT and YYEEEE. The CDR3 protein is CASSLPGLTGELFF. The CDR3 DNA sequence: TGTGCCAGCAGCTTGCCCGGGCTCACCGGGGAGCTGTTTTTT.

V usage is TRBV9 and J usage is TRBJ2-5, with D unclear. V gave up 0 bases and J gave up 4 bases, with 10 bases separating them. This CDR3 is built from 14 residues. Looked up from germline, CDR1 is SGDLS and CDR2 is YYNGEE. CDR3 residues: CASSVGPLGETQYF. As DNA, the CDR3 is TGTGCCAGCAGCGTAGGGCCCCTAGGAGAGACCCAGTACTTC.

The chain uses TRBV5-6 and TRBJ1-2; 11 positions match TRBD1. Germline values: CDR1 SGHDT, CDR2 YYEEEE. J lost 6 bases, V lost 0 bases, and 10 bases had no gene match. The CDR3 spans 17 residues. In nucleotides, the CDR3 is TGTGCCAGCAGCTTGGTTCACGGGACAGGGGGTAATAATGGCTACACCTTC. This gives the protein CASSLVHGTGGNNGYTF.

This CDR3 reads CAISVTDGNEQFF. CDR3 nucleotide sequence: TGTGCCATCAGTGTAACGGACGGTAATGAGCAGTTCTTC. The chain couples TRBV10-3 to TRBJ2-1, with no clear D. Germline V gives CDR1 ENHRY, CDR2 SYGVKD. The CDR3 totals 13 residues. The V and J ends lost 4 bases and 7 bases respectively, with 11 bases between them.

The chain couples TRBV29-1 to TRBJ2-3; D is uncertain. The CDR3 runs to 12 residues. Germline CDR1 and CDR2: SQVTM and ANQGSEA. With 7 bases removed from V and 2 bases from J, the gap between germline ends came to 10 bases. The CDR3 reads CSAHGITDTQYF. The CDR3, as DNA: TGCAGCGCCCATGGCATCACAGATACGCAGTATTTT.

The genes are TRBV5-1 and TRBJ2-7; D is perhaps TRBD1 or TRBD2 (5 bases each). Germline V gene lookup returns CDR1 SGHRS and CDR2 YFSETQ. This CDR3 has 16 amino acids. Trimming took 0 bases from V and 2 from J, leaving 15 bases between them. CDR3 DNA: TGCGCCAGCAGCTTGGCCCGTGGGGGTAACGCCTACGAGCAGTACTTC. Amino acid sequence: CASSLARGGNAYEQYF.

CDR3 amino acids: CASSPDRGSSYEQYF. The CDR3, as DNA: TGTGCCAGCAGTCCCGACAGGGGGAGCTCCTACGAGCAGTACTTC. The rearrangement uses TRBV7-2 and TRBJ2-7; TRBD1 agrees at 9 bases. Losses at the gene ends were 6 bases for V and 0 bases for J; bases not matched to a gene: 6. Germline CDR1 is SGHTA and CDR2 is FQGNSA. The CDR3 has 15 residues.

The rearrangement links TRBV18 to TRBJ1-6; 8 bases are shared with TRBD1. The length of the CDR3 is 14 residues. The trim removed 3 bases at V and 10 bases at J, leaving 5 bases unmatched. Per the germline V gene, CDR1 is KGHSH and CDR2 is LQKENI. The DNA for the CDR3 is TGTGCCAGCTCACCGGGACAGGTCTCGTCACCCCTCCACTTT. As protein: CASSPGQVSSPLHF.

Concerning this clone itself: This could be a read error, since a much larger clone is one nucleotide away. The sample contains more than one DNA sequence encoding this CDR3. V gene TRBV6-6 combines with J gene TRBJ2-5, with D hard to call. The germline V and J ends were trimmed by 6 bases and 1 base, with 3 bases remaining between them. Germline-derived CDR1 and CDR2 are MNHNY and SVGAGI (reference sequence). The CDR3 extends over 11 amino acids. The DNA for the CDR3 is TGTGCCAGCAGCCCCCAAGAGACCCAGTACTTC. Translating it yields CASSPQETQYF.

The chain's CDR3 is CASSLTPSTDTQYF. The CDR3 DNA reads as TGTGCCAGCAGCCTCACGCCCAGCACAGATACGCAGTATTTT. This rearrangement joins TRBV5-6 to TRBJ2-3; D unresolved. V gave up 4 bases and J gave up 0 bases, with 9 bases separating them. This CDR3 spans 14 amino acids. Germline loops: CDR1 SGHDT, CDR2 YYEEEE.

The chain couples TRBV6-6 to TRBJ2-3; weak D call: TRBD2 (6 bases). Between the trimmed V and J ends, which lost 6 bases and 6 bases, there was a span of 22 bases. CDR3 length: 16 residues. The V gene's germline CDR1 is MNHNY and CDR2 SVGAGI (reference sequence). CDR3 region: CASSDAGSPFGDTQYF. The CDR3 nucleotides are TGTGCCAGCAGCGATGCCGGGAGCCCTTTCGGTGATACGCAGTATTTT.

The genes are TRBV6-5 and TRBJ2-5; D possibly corresponds to TRBD2 (6 bases). Matching the DNA end better, TRBJ2-7 makes the J call doubtful. Germline V gene lookup returns CDR1 MNHEY and CDR2 SVGAGI. The CDR3 sequence is 14 residues long. The chain's CDR3 is CASSTGTVPYEQYF. The CDR3 DNA reads as TGTGCCAGCAGTACGGGGACTGTCCCCTACGAGCAGTACTTC.

In its sample, this clone was seen many times. This chain joins TRBV7-2 and TRBJ2-5, with a tentative D call TRBD2 (5 bases). There are 13 residues in the CDR3. Trimming took off 7 bases at V and 5 bases at J, with 14 bases between the two ends. Per the germline V gene, CDR1 is SGHTA and CDR2 is FQGNSA. The CDR3 bases are TGTGCCAGCACCATGGGAGTGAGGGAGACCCAGTACTTC. The encoded protein is CASTMGVRETQYF. The whole variable domain, remainder taken from reference TRBV7-2 and TRBJ2-5, is GAGVSQSPSNKVTEKGKDVELRCDPISGHTALYWYRQSLGQGLEFLIYFQGNSAPDKSGLPSDRFSAERTGGSVSTLTIQRTQQEDSAVYLCASTMGVRETQYFGPGTRLLVL.